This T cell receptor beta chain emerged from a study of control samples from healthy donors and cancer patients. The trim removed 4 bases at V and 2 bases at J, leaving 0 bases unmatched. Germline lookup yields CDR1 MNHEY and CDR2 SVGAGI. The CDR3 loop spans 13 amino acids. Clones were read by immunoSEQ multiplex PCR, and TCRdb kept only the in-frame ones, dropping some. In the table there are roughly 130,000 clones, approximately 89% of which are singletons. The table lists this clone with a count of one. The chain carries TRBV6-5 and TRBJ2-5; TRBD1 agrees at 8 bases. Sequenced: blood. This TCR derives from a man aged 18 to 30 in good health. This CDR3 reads CASSWDRQETQYF. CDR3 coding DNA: TGTGCCAGCAGTTGGGACAGGCAAGAGACCCAGTACTTC.